This TCR beta chain was documented in a study of blood T cell repertoires in COVID-19. This CDR3 contains 16 residues. Per the germline V gene, CDR1 is MDHEN and CDR2 is SYDVKM. The V and J ends lost 5 bases and 4 bases respectively, with 20 bases between them. Participants' reported clinical history set cohort assignment. Symptom resolution, clearance, or two negative PCRs marked the recovered donors of Cohort 3. Authors' data handling: Estimates of nucleated cell counts were drawn from the amplification of reference gene primers. Libraries were prepared by immunoSEQ multiplex PCR; TCRdb keeps only in-frame clonotypes and omits some of them. D and trimming come from the DNA, and the V and J calls and clone size come from that table. Of about 260,000 clones in the sample, 80% to 90% were seen once. This clone was seen just once.

The chain combines TRBV28 with TRBJ1-1; no firm D call. The sample taken for sequencing was PBMCs or T cells enriched from blood (not recorded which). The sequence derives from a woman younger than 30 who had recovered from COVID-19. The CDR3 here is CASSPRVSALATEAFF. CDR3 coding DNA: TGTGCCAGCAGTCCCCGTGTCTCTGCCCTGGCCACTGAAGCTTTCTTT.